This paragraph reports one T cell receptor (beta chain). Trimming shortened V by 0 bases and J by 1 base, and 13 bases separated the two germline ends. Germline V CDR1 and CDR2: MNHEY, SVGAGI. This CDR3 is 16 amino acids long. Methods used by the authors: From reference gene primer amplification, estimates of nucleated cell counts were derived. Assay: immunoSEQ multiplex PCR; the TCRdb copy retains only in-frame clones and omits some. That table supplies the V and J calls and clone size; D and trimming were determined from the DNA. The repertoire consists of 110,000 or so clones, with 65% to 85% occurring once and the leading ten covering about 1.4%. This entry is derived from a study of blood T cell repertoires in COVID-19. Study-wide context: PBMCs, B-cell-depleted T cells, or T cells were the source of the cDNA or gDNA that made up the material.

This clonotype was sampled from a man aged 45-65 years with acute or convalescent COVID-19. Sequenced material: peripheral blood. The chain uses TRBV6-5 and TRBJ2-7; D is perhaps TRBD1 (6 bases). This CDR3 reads CASSYSSLRGSYEQYV. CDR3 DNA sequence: TGTGCCAGCAGTTACTCATCCTTGAGGGGGTCCTACGAGCAGTACGTC.